Listed here are 7 T cell receptor beta chains from one sample, sequenced in a study of cytomegalovirus exposure and HLA in healthy donors. 60 Vbeta and 13 Jbeta primers were used in PCR. The data were produced by immunoSEQ multiplex PCR, yet TCRdb's version contains in-frame clones alone and is incomplete. Here the sample spans tens of thousands of clones, over 65% being singletons. Sequenced input: PBMCs. These receptors were taken from a woman aged 40 to 50 in good health and CMV-seropositive.

The chain couples TRBV28 to TRBJ1-1; D is unclear. Germline V lookup: CDR1 MDHEN, CDR2 SYDVKM. This CDR3 contains 12 residues. Between the trimmed V and J ends, which lost 2 bases and 6 bases, there was a span of 7 bases. Here the CDR3 reads CASSLERAEAFF. The DNA of the CDR3 is TGTGCCAGCAGTTTAGAGAGGGCTGAAGCTTTCTTT.

V is TRBV7-8 and J is TRBJ1-5; TRBD1 might be the D (6 bases). Germline CDR1 is SGHVS and CDR2 is FQNEAQ. This CDR3 contains 19 residues. Trimming took off 5 bases at V and 1 base at J, with 24 bases between the two ends. CDR3 DNA sequence: TGTGCCAGCAGCGCCAGATTACAGGGATTCAAGCTCAGCAATCAGCCCCAGCATTTT. Translating gives CASSARLQGFKLSNQPQHF. Full variable domain (remainder filled in from reference TRBV7-8 and TRBJ1-5): GAGVSQSPRYKVAKRGQDVALRCDPISGHVSLFWYQQALGQGPEFLTYFQNEAQLDKSGLPSDRFFAERPEGSVSTLKIQRTQQEDSAVYLCASSARLQGFKLSNQPQHFGDGTRLSIL.

This chain connects TRBV19 to TRBJ1-2, with 9 nucleotides matching TRBD1. The CDR3 extends over 17 amino acids. CDR1 and CDR2 from the germline V gene are LNHDA and SQIVND (reference sequence). J lost 6 bases, V lost 6 bases, and 17 bases had no gene match. The CDR3 loop is CASRLRTGEVRFDGYTF. In DNA form, the CDR3 reads TGTGCCAGTAGACTGAGGACAGGGGAGGTCCGATTTGATGGCTACACCTTC.

The chain has TRBV4-2 and TRBJ2-2; D ambiguous. The CDR3 has 14 residues. Germline V gene lookup returns CDR1 LGHNA and CDR2 YNFKEQ. Trimming removed 4 bases at V and 8 bases at J, with 14 bases between. The CDR3: CASSPSGPTGELFF. The CDR3 nucleotides are TGTGCCAGCAGCCCTTCGGGTCCTACGGGGGAGCTGTTTTTT.

CDR3 coding DNA: TGTGCCAGCAGTGTAGCCTTGGGACTAGAGGATATAAATAGCTCCTACGAGCAGTACTTC. This encodes CASSVALGLEDINSSYEQYF. The chain joins TRBV2 to TRBJ2-7, with TRBD2 identical over 8 bases. Germline V gene sequence: CDR1 SNHLY, CDR2 FYNNEI. V dropped 4 bases and J dropped 0; count of bases not matched to a gene: 20. The CDR3 is 20 amino acids.

This chain joins TRBV5-1 and TRBJ2-3; 8 bases align to TRBD2. CDR1 is SGHRS and CDR2 is YFSETQ in the germline V gene. V was clipped by 5 bases and J by 3 bases; unmatched bases: 11. The CDR3 runs 16 residues. CDR3 in amino acids: CASSTGAGANTDTQYF. The DNA for the CDR3 is TGCGCCAGCAGTACAGGAGCGGGGGCAAATACAGATACGCAGTATTTT.

This sequence joins TRBV27 and TRBJ2-7; 7 bases match TRBD2. The CDR3 length is 18 residues. Germline V lookup: CDR1 MNHEY, CDR2 SMNVEV (reference sequence). Trimming took 0 bases from V and 5 from J; bases not matched to a gene: 16. CDR3 bases: TGTGCCAGCAGTTTATCCAGTTTTAGCGGGCAACTTAAGAACGAGCAGTACTTC. It encodes CASSLSSFSGQLKNEQYF.